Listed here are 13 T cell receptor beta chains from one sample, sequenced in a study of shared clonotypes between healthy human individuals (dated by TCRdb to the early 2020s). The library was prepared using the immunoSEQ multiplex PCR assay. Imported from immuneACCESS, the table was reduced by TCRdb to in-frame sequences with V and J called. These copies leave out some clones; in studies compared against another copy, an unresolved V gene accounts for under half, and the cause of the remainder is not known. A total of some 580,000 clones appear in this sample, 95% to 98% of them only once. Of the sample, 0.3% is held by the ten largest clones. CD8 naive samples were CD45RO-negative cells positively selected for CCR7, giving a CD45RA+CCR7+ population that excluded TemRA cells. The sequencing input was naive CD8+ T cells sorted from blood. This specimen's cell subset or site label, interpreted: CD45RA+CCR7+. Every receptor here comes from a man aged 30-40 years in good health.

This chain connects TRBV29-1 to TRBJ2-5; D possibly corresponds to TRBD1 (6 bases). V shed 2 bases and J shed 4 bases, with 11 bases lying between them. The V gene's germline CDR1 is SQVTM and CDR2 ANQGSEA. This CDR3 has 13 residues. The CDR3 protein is CSVESATGETQYF. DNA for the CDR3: TGCAGCGTTGAAAGTGCGACAGGAGAGACCCAGTACTTC.

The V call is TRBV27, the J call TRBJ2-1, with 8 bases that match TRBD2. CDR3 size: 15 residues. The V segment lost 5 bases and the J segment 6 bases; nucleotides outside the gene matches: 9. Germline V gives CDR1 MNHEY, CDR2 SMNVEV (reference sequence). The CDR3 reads CASSKLAENVNEQFF. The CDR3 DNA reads TGTGCCAGCAGTAAACTAGCGGAGAACGTCAATGAGCAGTTCTTC.

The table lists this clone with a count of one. The CDR3 protein is CASSLIIYEQYF. The CDR3 nucleotides are TGTGCCAGCAGCTTAATTATCTACGAGCAGTACTTC. The chain recombines TRBV7-9 with TRBJ2-7; D is ambiguous. This CDR3 is 12 amino acids long. Trimming cost V 2 bases and J 3 bases, with 5 bases left between them. Per germline, CDR1 SEHNR and CDR2 FQNEAQ (reference sequence).

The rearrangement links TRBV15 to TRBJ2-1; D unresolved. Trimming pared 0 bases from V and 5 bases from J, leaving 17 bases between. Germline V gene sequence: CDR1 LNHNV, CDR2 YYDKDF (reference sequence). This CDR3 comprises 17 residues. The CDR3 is CATSRDRASGWDNEQFF. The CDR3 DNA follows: TGTGCCACCAGCAGAGATCGGGCTTCCGGGTGGGACAATGAGCAGTTCTTC.

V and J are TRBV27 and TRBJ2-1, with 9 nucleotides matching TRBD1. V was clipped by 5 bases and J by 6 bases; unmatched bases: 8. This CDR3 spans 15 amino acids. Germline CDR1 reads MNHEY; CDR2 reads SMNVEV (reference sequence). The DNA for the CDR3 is TGTGCCAGCAGTCGGGACAGGGAGGAAAGCAATGAGCAGTTCTTC. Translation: CASSRDREESNEQFF.

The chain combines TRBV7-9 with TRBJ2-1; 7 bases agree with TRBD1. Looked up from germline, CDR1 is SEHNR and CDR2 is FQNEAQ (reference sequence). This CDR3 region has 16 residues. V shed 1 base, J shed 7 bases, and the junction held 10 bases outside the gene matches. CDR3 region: CASSLVSPDRRNEQFF. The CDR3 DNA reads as TGTGCCAGCAGCTTAGTTTCTCCGGACAGGCGGAATGAGCAGTTCTTC.

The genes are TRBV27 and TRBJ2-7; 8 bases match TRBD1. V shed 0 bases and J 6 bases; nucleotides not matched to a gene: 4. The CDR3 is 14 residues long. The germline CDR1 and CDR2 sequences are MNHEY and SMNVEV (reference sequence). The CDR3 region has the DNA TGTGCCAGCAGTTTATCCCAGGGGGCGTCCGAGCAGTACTTC. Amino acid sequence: CASSLSQGASEQYF.

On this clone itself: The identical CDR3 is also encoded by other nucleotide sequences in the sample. The CDR3 reads CASSLGRNTEAFF. CDR3 nucleotide sequence: TGTGCCAGCAGTTTGGGAAGAAACACTGAAGCTTTCTTT. The chain carries TRBV27 and TRBJ1-1; D uncertain. This CDR3 has 13 amino acids. Germline values: CDR1 MNHEY, CDR2 SMNVEV (reference sequence). V gave up 3 bases and J gave up 2 bases, with 7 bases separating them.

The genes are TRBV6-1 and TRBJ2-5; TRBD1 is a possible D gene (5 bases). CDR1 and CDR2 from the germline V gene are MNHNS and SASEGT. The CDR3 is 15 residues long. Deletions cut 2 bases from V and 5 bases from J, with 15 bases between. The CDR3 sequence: CASSELDSGWETQYF. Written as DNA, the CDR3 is TGTGCCAGCAGTGAATTAGATTCAGGGTGGGAGACCCAGTACTTC.

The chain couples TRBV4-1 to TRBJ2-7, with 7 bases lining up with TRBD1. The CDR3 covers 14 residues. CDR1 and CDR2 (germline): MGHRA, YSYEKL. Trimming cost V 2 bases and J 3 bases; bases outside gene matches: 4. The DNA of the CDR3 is TGCGCCAGCAGCCAAACACAGGGGATCTACGAGCAGTACTTC. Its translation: CASSQTQGIYEQYF.

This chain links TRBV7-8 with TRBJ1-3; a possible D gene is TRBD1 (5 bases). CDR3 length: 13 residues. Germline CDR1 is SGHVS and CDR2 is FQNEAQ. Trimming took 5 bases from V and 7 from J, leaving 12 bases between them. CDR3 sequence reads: CASSQTEINTIYF. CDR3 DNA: TGTGCCAGCAGCCAGACAGAGATCAACACCATATATTTT.

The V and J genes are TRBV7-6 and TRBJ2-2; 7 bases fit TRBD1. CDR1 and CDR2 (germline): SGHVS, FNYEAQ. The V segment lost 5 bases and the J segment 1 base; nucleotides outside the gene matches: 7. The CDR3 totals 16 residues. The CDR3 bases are TGTGCCAGCAGCCAATGGGACAGTGAGAACACCGGGGAGCTGTTTTTT. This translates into CASSQWDSENTGELFF.

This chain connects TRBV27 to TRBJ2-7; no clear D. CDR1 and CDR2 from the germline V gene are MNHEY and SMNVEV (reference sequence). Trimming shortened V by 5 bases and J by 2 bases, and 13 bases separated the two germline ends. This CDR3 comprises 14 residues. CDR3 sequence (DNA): TGTGCCAGCAGTCCCGGTGACGGACCCTACGAGCAGTACTTC. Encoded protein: CASSPGDGPYEQYF.